A selection of T cell receptor beta chains follows, all from one sample in a study of response to subunit inactivated influenza vaccine. Via MiXCR, TCRdb re-called the RT-PCR reads, giving one row per CDR3 protein. Of more than 550,000 distinct CDR3 sequences in the sample, around 11% were seen once. These data also formed part of another study, on T cells expressing NK-cell markers.

The sequences come from PBMCs from blood, collected on the day of vaccination. Source of these receptors: a man between 45 and 60 years old who received an inactivated influenza vaccine. CDR3s include the opening cysteine and the closing phenylalanine or tryptophan. Fields, in order: D gene, V gene, CDR3 length, clone size, J gene, CDR3 DNA, CDR3 protein. D genes are given only for firm matches. The listing skips clone size in some rows; elsewhere it reads once, few, many or a size class.

TRBD2	TRBV12-3/TRBV12-4	13	-	TRBJ2-7	TGTGCCAGCACCTGGTTTGGGGGAGGGACTCAGTACTTC	CASTWFGGGTQYF
-	TRBV5-8	15	few	TRBJ1-5	TGTGCCAGCAGCTTGGCGACGGTTTTCCTAAGGCCCCAGCATTTT	CASSLATVFLRPQHF
TRBD1	TRBV10-3	13	-	TRBJ2-3	TGTGCCATCAGTGGGGACAGGGGAGATACGCAGTATTTT	CAISGDRGDTQYF
-	TRBV6-1	15	-	TRBJ1-6	TGTGCCAGCAGTGAAATCAGGGGAAGGTTTTCACCCCTCCACTTT	CASSEIRGRFSPLHF
TRBD2	TRBV12-3/TRBV12-4	16	few	TRBJ2-3	TGTGCCAGCAGCCAGTTAGCGGGAGGCCCCGGAGATACGCAGTATTTT	CASSQLAGGPGDTQYF
TRBD1	TRBV5-1	15	many	TRBJ2-7	TGCGCCAGCAGCTTGAAGGGACAGGGGGCCTCCGAGCAGTACTTC	CASSLKGQGASEQYF
-	TRBV21-1	17	-	TRBJ2-1	TGTGCCAGCAGCCCCATTGGATGGCTAGCGGGAGACAATGAGCAGTTCTTC	CASSPIGWLAGDNEQFF
-	TRBV6-1	12	-	TRBJ1-2	TGTGCCAGCAGCCTGGGCCGTTTCGGCTACACCTTC	CASSLGRFGYTF
TRBD1	TRBV20-1	15	-	TRBJ2-5	TGCAGTGCTCCGATGTTTCGGACAGGGGGAGAGACCCAGTACTTC	CSAPMFRTGGETQYF
TRBD1	TRBV27	13	many	TRBJ1-2	TGTGCCAGCAGTTCGGGACAGGGAGAGGGCTACACCTTC	CASSSGQGEGYTF
TRBD2	TRBV6-5	17	-	TRBJ2-5	TGTGCCAGCAGTTACTCGTGGGACTACAAGCAGCAAGAGACCCAGTACTTC	CASSYSWDYKQQETQYF
TRBD1	TRBV4-3	18	-	TRBJ2-6	TGCGCCAGCAGCCAAATGACAGGGGGCGCTTCTGGGGCCAACGTCCTGACTTTC	CASSQMTGGASGANVLTF
TRBD2	TRBV4-1	15	many	TRBJ2-1	TGCGCCAGCAGCCCGACTAGCACAGTTTTCAATGAGCAGTTCTTC	CASSPTSTVFNEQFF
-	TRBV3-1	14	-	TRBJ2-7	TGTGCCAGCAGCCAAACCCAGGAAGTTGAGGAGCAGTACTTC	CASSQTQEVEEQYF
-	TRBV4-1	14	few	TRBJ1-6	TGCGCCAGCAGCCAAGGGGCGAGCCATATAACCCTCCACTTT	CASSQGASHITLHF
TRBD1	TRBV28	16	few	TRBJ2-2	TGTGCCAGCAGCCGAGGGGACAGTTTGAACACCGGGGAGCTGTTTTTT	CASSRGDSLNTGELFF
-	TRBV9	14	-	TRBJ2-7	TGTGCCAGCAGCGTAGAGCCGGTTTCCTACGAGCAGTACTTC	CASSVEPVSYEQYF
TRBD1	TRBV12-3/TRBV12-4	15	few	TRBJ1-1	TGTGCCAGCAGTCCTGAGACAGGGGGGTACACTGAAGCTTTCTTT	CASSPETGGYTEAFF
-	TRBV10-2	13	-	TRBJ2-2	TGCGCCAGCAGCAAACCAAACACCGGGGAGCTGTTTTTT	CASSKPNTGELFF
TRBD2	TRBV12-3/TRBV12-4	14	-	TRBJ2-1	TGTGCCAGCACAGGGACTAGCGGAAACAATGAGCAGTTCTTC	CASTGTSGNNEQFF
TRBD1	TRBV7-2	15	few	TRBJ2-5	TGTGCCAGCAGCTTGGACGACAGGGTGGGCGAGACCCAGTACTTC	CASSLDDRVGETQYF
-	TRBV7-2	14	-	TRBJ2-5	TGTGCCAGCCGCCAGGAGTGGGCCCGGAAGACCCAGTACTTC	CASRQEWARKTQYF
-	TRBV3-1	16	-	TRBJ2-1	TGTGCCAGCAGCCCGACCGGACTGGGCTCCTACAATGAGCAGTTCTTC	CASSPTGLGSYNEQFF
TRBD1	TRBV5-1	16	few	TRBJ1-4	TGCGCCAGCAGCAGATCCGGGGGACAGGGGAATGAAAAACTGTTTTTT	CASSRSGGQGNEKLFF
-	TRBV12-3/TRBV12-4	14	few	TRBJ2-5	TGTGCCAGCAGCTTTGGGGCCTACCAAGAGACCCAGTACTTC	CASSFGAYQETQYF
-	TRBV5-1	11	many	TRBJ2-7	TGCGCCAGCAGCTCCGGGCGCGAGCAGTACTTC	CASSSGREQYF
-	TRBV6-2/TRBV6-3	14	few	TRBJ2-5	TGTGCCAGCAGTCAAGTAGGGGAGGCGGAGACCCAGTACTTC	CASSQVGEAETQYF